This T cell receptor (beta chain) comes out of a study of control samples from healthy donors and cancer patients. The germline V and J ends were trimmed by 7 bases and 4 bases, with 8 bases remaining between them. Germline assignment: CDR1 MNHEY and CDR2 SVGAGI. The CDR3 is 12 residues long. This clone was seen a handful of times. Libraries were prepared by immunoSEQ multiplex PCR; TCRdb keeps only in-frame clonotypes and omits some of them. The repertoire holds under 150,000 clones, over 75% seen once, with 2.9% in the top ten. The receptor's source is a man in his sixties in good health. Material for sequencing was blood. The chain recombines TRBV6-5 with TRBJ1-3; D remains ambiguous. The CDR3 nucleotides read TGTGCCAGCAACATAGGAGGAAACACCATATATTTT. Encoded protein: CASNIGGNTIYF.